This passage covers 26 T cell receptor beta chains from one sample sequenced in a study of blood T cells in healthy people across ages. Next came a second PCR, run for about 6 to 11 cycles, which used a sample-barcoded 5' primer along with a J-beta primer mix. One entry per CDR3 protein results from TCRdb running MiXCR on the 5' RACE reads. The profile shows 1.5 million to 1.9 million distinct CDR3 sequences, about 45% of them singletons. Sample: blood. The origin of the receptors is a young woman in good health.

This clonotype has more than one count but fewer than ten. The chain carries TRBV5-1 and TRBJ1-1; D call uncertain. The CDR3 has 13 amino acids. V dropped 2 bases and J dropped 2 bases, with 7 bases sitting between them. CDR1 is SGHRS, CDR2 YFSETQ, per germline. The CDR3 region has the DNA TGCGCCAGCAGCTTAAGGATCAACACTGAAGCTTTCTTT. This codes for CASSLRINTEAFF.

This clonotype came up a few times. This rearrangement joins TRBV24-1 to TRBJ2-1, with 14 bases lining up with TRBD2. The CDR3 is made up of 18 amino acids. J was trimmed by 1 base and V by 4 bases; bases with no gene match: 5. The germline CDR1 and CDR2 sequences are KGHDR and SFDVKD. The CDR3 DNA is TGTGCCACCAGTGAAGCAAGACTAGCGGGAGGGTCCTACAATGAGCAGTTCTTC. It codes for CATSEARLAGGSYNEQFF.

This clonotype was observed a few times. The CDR3 loop reads CASSYRGGMSNQPQHF. In DNA form, the CDR3 reads TGTGCCAGCAGTTACCGGGGGGGGATGAGCAATCAGCCCCAGCATTTT. The rearrangement uses TRBV6-2 or TRBV6-3 and TRBJ1-5, with D tentatively TRBD1 (5 bases). The CDR3 loop spans 16 amino acids. Germline-derived CDR1 and CDR2 are MNHEY and SVGEGT. V lost 2 bases, J lost 1 base, and 12 bases lay in between.

Concerning this clonotype itself: A junction boundary mismatches the germline segment, possibly from a read error. The chain carries TRBV2 and TRBJ1-2; no reliable D call. Per germline, CDR1 SNHLY and CDR2 FYNNEI. The length of the CDR3 is 15 residues. CDR3 region: CASSEGRIIPYGYTF. Written as DNA, the CDR3 is TGTGCCAGCAGCGAAGGCAGGATCATTCCCTATGGCTACACCTTC. The variable domain in full, with the rest retrieved from reference TRBV2 and TRBJ1-2, is EPEVTQTPSHQVTQMGQEVILRCVPISNHLYFYWYRQILGQKVEFLVSFYNNEISEKSEIFDDQFSVERPDGSNFTLKIRSTKLEDSAMYFCASSEGRIIPYGYTFGSGTRLTVV.

On this clonotype: One end of the junction does not line up with germline, which may come from a read error. The rearrangement joins TRBV6-2 or TRBV6-3 to TRBJ2-1; D is possibly TRBD2 (6 bases). In germline, CDR1 is MNHEY, CDR2 SVGEGT. The CDR3 is made up of 13 amino acids. The CDR3 coding sequence is TGTGCCAGCAGGGGGGACTCTTACAATGGGCAGTTCTTC. It is translated as CASRGDSYNGQFF.

In DNA, the CDR3 is TGTGCCTGGAGTTCCGGACCCTCTACTAGGGCTTTCTTT. Its translation is CAWSSGPSTRAFF. V usage is TRBV30 and J usage is TRBJ1-1; no firm D call. Germline V gene lookup returns CDR1 GTSNPN and CDR2 SVGIG (reference sequence). This CDR3 contains 13 residues. Trimming removed 2 bases at V and 11 bases at J, with 18 bases between.

Ten or more counts support this clonotype. The CDR3 loop reads CASSARRETQYF. CDR3 sequence (DNA): TGCGCCAGCAGTGCGAGGAGAGAGACCCAGTACTTC. V usage is TRBV10-2 and J usage is TRBJ2-5; no definite D call. Germline CDR1 WSHSY, CDR2 SAAADI. Trimming pared 4 bases from V and 4 bases from J, leaving 7 bases between. CDR3 length: 12 residues.

The chain joins TRBV4-3 to TRBJ2-7; tentative D call: TRBD1 (5 bases). This CDR3 is 14 amino acids long. Trimming left V 4 bases short and J 5 bases short, with 15 bases between. Germline CDR1 is LGHNA and CDR2 is YSLEER. CDR3 coding DNA: TGCGCCAGCAGCCCGGACACGGGTATCGACGAGCAGTACTTC. As protein: CASSPDTGIDEQYF.

This chain joins TRBV29-1 and TRBJ2-6, with D maybe TRBD2 (6 bases). The ends were cut back, 4 bases at V and 0 bases at J, with 10 bases in the middle. There are 15 residues in the CDR3. Germline V lookup: CDR1 SQVTM, CDR2 ANQGSEA. In DNA form, the CDR3 reads TGCAGCGTTGGAGGTAGCGGCTCTGGGGCCAACGTCCTGACTTTC. Translation gives CSVGGSGSGANVLTF.

The chain is built from TRBV5-6 and TRBJ2-7; tentatively, D is TRBD1 or TRBD2 (5 bases each). CDR1 and CDR2 from the germline V gene are SGHDT and YYEEEE. The CDR3 spans 13 residues. V was clipped by 4 bases and J by 2 bases, with 10 bases between them. The CDR3 sequence is CASSEGSPYEQYF. DNA for the CDR3: TGTGCCAGCAGCGAGGGGTCTCCCTACGAGCAGTACTTC.

This sequence joins TRBV7-9 and TRBJ2-5; TRBD2 matches 9 bases. The J call may be mistaken, given a closer DNA end match to TRBJ2-7. Germline CDR1 and CDR2: SEHNR and FQNEAQ (reference sequence). This CDR3 comprises 14 residues. The CDR3 sequence: CASSSSGKPYEQYF. The DNA of the CDR3 is TGTGCCAGCAGCTCTAGCGGGAAACCCTACGAGCAGTACTTC.

This clonotype has more than one count but fewer than ten. The chain has TRBV12-3 or TRBV12-4 and TRBJ1-3; no definite D call. V lost 1 base, J lost 2 bases, and 9 bases lay in between. The CDR3 has 15 residues. CDR3 sequence (DNA): TGTGCCAGCAGTTTAGTTTCCGGGGCTGGAAACACCATATATTTT. It translates to CASSLVSGAGNTIYF.

The chain uses TRBV25-1 and TRBJ1-1; TRBD1 aligns across 11 bases. Germline V CDR1 and CDR2: MGHDK, SYGVNS. CDR3 size: 16 residues. V gave up 6 bases and J gave up 0 bases; unmatched junction bases: 6. The CDR3 DNA reads TGTGCCAGCAGCCCGGACAGGGGGCGGATGAACACTGAAGCTTTCTTT. Its protein product is CASSPDRGRMNTEAFF.

This sequence joins TRBV7-9 and TRBJ2-1; tentative D call: TRBD2 (6 bases). V dropped 4 bases and J dropped 4 bases, with 26 bases sitting between them. CDR1 SEHNR and CDR2 FQNEAQ come from the germline V gene (reference sequence). The CDR3 has 19 amino acids. CDR3 loop: CASSSTIGGRLVSYNEQFF. The CDR3 DNA follows: TGTGCCAGCAGCTCGACTATCGGGGGACGGTTGGTTTCGTACAATGAGCAGTTCTTC.

The chain employs TRBV29-1 and TRBJ2-7; 13 bases line up with TRBD2. Per the germline V gene, CDR1 is SQVTM and CDR2 is ANQGSEA. The CDR3 loop spans 16 amino acids. V was clipped by 6 bases and J by 2 bases; unmatched bases: 10. The CDR3 reads CSVAGTSGKGTYEQYF. DNA for the CDR3: TGCAGCGTAGCTGGGACTAGCGGGAAAGGCACCTACGAGCAGTACTTC.

This clonotype turned up a few times. The chain uses TRBV6-2 or TRBV6-3 and TRBJ2-3, with a possible D match to TRBD2 (7 bases). This CDR3 spans 18 amino acids. CDR1 and CDR2 from the germline V gene are MNHEY and SVGEGT. Trimming took 2 bases from V and 2 from J, leaving 20 bases between them. CDR3 coding DNA: TGTGCCAGCAGTTACCCGGAGGGGGGGTTAGATCTCACAGATACGCAGTATTTT. Its translation: CASSYPEGGLDLTDTQYF.

This clonotype occurred once. CDR3 sequence (DNA): TGTGCCAGCAGTTCGCCGGGACGGGTGACTAATGAAAAACTGTTTTTT. Translating it yields CASSSPGRVTNEKLFF. The V call is TRBV6-5, the J call TRBJ1-4; D possibly corresponds to TRBD1 (5 bases). The CDR3 contains 16 residues. With 4 bases removed from V and 2 bases from J, the gap between germline ends came to 14 bases. Germline V gene data show CDR1 as MNHEY and CDR2 as SVGAGI.

This chain joins TRBV20-1 and TRBJ1-1, with D tentatively TRBD1 (5 bases). The CDR3 length is 12 residues. The germline CDR1 and CDR2 sequences are DFQATT and SNEGSKA (reference sequence). The DNA for the CDR3 is TGCACCGACCACAGGAAGAACACTGAAGCTTTCTTT. This codes for CTDHRKNTEAFF.

The chain employs TRBV28 and TRBJ2-4; D assignment may be TRBD1 or TRBD2 (6 bases each). The DNA matches TRBJ2-7 better at its end, which makes the J call doubtful. Germline CDR1 and CDR2: MDHEN and SYDVKM. The CDR3 spans 14 residues. The CDR3 is CASTKLRGAYEQYF. CDR3 in DNA: TGTGCCAGCACCAAGCTAAGGGGGGCCTACGAGCAGTACTTC.

This clonotype was counted ten times or more. It may be a read error: a sequence one base away is much more abundant. The rearrangement links TRBV7-8 to TRBJ2-7; D perhaps matches TRBD1 (5 bases). The CDR3 has 14 amino acids. Germline loops: CDR1 SGHVS, CDR2 FQNEAQ. The germline V and J ends were trimmed by 5 bases and 0 bases, with 11 bases remaining between them. CDR3 DNA: TGTGCCAGCAGCGTAAACAGGAACTCCTACGAGCAGTACTTC. Translation gives CASSVNRNSYEQYF. Drawing the rest from reference TRBV7-8 and TRBJ2-7, the complete variable domain is GAGVSQSPRYKVAKRGQDVALRCDPISGHVSLFWYQQALGQGPEFLTYFQNEAQLDKSGLPSDRFFAERPEGSVSTLKIQRTQQEDSAVYLCASSVNRNSYEQYFGPGTRLTVT.

The chain joins TRBV20-1 to TRBJ1-2; possible D gene TRBD1, 6 bases. In germline, CDR1 is DFQATT, CDR2 SNEGSKA (reference sequence). V was clipped by 8 bases and J by 5 bases, with 18 bases between them. The CDR3 is made up of 13 amino acids. CDR3 nucleotide sequence: TGCAGTCCCAAACAGGGCCCTGGATATGGCTACACCTTC. Translation gives CSPKQGPGYGYTF.

The V and J genes are TRBV10-1 and TRBJ2-3; tentatively, D is TRBD1 (6 bases). With 5 bases removed from V and 1 base from J, the gap between germline ends came to 10 bases. From germline, CDR1 is WNHNN and CDR2 SYGVQD (reference sequence). CDR3 length: 14 residues. The DNA for the CDR3 is TGCGCCAGCAGTAACCCAGGGGGCACAGATACGCAGTATTTT. Translated: CASSNPGGTDTQYF.

This clonotype has ten or more counts. The chain is built from TRBV4-1 and TRBJ1-2; TRBD1 matches 8 bases. The CDR3 has 13 amino acids. V lost 1 base, J lost 5 bases, and 0 bases stayed unmatched. Germline CDR1 is MGHRA and CDR2 is YSYEKL. As DNA, the CDR3 is TGCGCCAGCAGCCAAGGACAGGGGTATGGCTACACCTTC. Residues: CASSQGQGYGYTF.

The chain recombines TRBV6-2 or TRBV6-3 with TRBJ2-2; D is unclear. Germline V gene data show CDR1 as MNHEY and CDR2 as SVGEGT. Trimming stripped 7 bases from V and 4 bases from J, with 22 bases between. This CDR3 has 17 residues. CDR3 loop: CASTRRGSGVGTGELFF. For the CDR3, the DNA is TGTGCCAGCACTCGACGTGGTAGTGGGGTTGGCACCGGGGAGCTGTTTTTT.

The gene calls are TRBV7-9 and TRBJ2-3; the D is unclear. This CDR3 is built from 14 residues. Per germline, CDR1 SEHNR and CDR2 FQNEAQ (reference sequence). The germline V and J ends were trimmed by 0 bases and 4 bases, with 8 bases remaining between them. CDR3 sequence reads: CASSLAPGPDTQYF. In DNA, the CDR3 is TGTGCCAGCAGCTTAGCGCCAGGCCCAGATACGCAGTATTTT.

V usage is TRBV10-3 and J usage is TRBJ1-6; D gene unclear. CDR1 and CDR2 (germline): ENHRY, SYGVKD. This CDR3 contains 13 residues. V gave up 1 base and J gave up 10 bases, with 8 bases separating them. This chain's CDR3 is CAISELAGSPLHF. CDR3 DNA sequence: TGTGCCATCAGTGAGTTGGCAGGATCACCCCTCCACTTT.